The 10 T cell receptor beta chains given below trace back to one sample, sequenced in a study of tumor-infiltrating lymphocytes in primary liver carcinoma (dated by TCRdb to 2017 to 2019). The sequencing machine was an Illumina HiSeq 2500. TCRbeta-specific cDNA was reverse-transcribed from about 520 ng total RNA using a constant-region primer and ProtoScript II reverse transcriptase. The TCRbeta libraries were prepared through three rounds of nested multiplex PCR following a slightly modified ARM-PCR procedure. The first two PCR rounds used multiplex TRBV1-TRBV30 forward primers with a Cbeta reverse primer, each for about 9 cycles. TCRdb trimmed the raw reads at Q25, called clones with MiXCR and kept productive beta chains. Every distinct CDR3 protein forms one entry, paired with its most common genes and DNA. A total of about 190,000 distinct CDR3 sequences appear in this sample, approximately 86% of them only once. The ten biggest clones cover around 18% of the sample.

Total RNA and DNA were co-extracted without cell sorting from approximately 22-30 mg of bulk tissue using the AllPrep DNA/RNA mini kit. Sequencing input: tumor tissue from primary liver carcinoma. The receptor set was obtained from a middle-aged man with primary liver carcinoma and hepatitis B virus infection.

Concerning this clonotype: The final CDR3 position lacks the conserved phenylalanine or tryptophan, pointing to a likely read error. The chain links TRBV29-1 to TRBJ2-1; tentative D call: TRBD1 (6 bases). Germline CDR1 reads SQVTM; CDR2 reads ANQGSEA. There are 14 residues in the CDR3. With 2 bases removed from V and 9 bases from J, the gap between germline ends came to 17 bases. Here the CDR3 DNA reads TGCAGCGTTGAATTAGCAGGGGTGTTGGGTGAGCAGTTCTTA. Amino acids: CSVELAGVLGEQFL.

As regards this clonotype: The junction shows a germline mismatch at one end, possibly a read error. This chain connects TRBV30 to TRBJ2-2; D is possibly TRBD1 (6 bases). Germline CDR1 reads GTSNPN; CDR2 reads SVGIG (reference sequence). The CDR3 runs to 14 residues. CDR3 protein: CGWDGWTDTGELFF. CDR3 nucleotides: TGTGGCTGGGATGGATGGACAGACACCGGGGAGCTGTTTTTT. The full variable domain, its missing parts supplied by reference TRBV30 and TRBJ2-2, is SQTIHQWPATLVQPVGSPLSLECTVEGTSNPNLYWYRQAAGRGLQLLFYSVGIGQISSEVPQNLSASRPQDRQFILSSKKLLLSDSGFYLCGWDGWTDTGELFFGEGSRLTVL.

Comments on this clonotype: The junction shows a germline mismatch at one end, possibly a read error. The CDR3 loop is CANSFSGSSYNEQFF. The DNA for the CDR3 is TGTGCCAACAGCTTTAGCGGGAGCTCCTACAATGAGCAGTTCTTC. V is TRBV7-3 and J is TRBJ2-1, with TRBD2 matching over 9 bases. This CDR3 is built from 15 residues. Germline CDR1 reads SGHTA; CDR2 reads FQGTGA.

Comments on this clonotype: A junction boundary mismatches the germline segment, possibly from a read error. CDR3 amino acids: CVSSLGRGFYNEQFF. For the CDR3, the DNA is TGTGTCAGCAGCCTCGGGAGAGGATTCTACAATGAGCAGTTCTTC. V and J are TRBV28 and TRBJ2-1; D might be TRBD2 (6 bases). The CDR3 is 15 amino acids. Germline-derived CDR1 and CDR2 are MDHEN and SYDVKM.

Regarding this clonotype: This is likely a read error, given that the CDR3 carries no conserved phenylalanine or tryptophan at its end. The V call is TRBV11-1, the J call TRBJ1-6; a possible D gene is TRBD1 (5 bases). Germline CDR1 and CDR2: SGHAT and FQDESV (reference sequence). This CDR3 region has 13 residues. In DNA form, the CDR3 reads TGTGCCAGCAGCCGGACACTGCTTTCAGCCCTCCACCTT. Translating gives CASSRTLLSALHL.

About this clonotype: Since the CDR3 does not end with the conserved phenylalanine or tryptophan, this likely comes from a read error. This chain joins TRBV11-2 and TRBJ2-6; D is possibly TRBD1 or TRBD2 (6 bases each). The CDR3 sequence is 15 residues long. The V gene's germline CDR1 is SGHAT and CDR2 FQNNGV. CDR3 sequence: CATQRPRSGAKVLTY. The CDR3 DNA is TGTGCCACCCAGCGGCCGCGCTCGGGGGCCAAGGTCCTGACTTAC.

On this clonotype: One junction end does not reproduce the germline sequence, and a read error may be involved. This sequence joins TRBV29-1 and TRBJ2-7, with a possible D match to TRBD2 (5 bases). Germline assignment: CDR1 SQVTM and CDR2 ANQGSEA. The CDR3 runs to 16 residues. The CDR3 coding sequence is TGCAGCTCCATGACATCTGGGAGCGGCACTCTCTACGAGCAATACTTC. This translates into CSSMTSGSGTLYEQYF.

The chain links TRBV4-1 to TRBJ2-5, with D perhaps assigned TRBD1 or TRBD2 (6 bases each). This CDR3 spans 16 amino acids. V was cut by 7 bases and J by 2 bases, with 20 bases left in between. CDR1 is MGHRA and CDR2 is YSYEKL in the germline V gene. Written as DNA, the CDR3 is TGCGCCAGCACCCTTGAAGGGGGGCTGCGTCAAGAGACCCAGTACTTC. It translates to CASTLEGGLRQETQYF.

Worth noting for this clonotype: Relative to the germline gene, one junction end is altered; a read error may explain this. The CDR3 loop reads CSVDGQWYTGELFF. CDR3 nucleotides: TGCAGCGTTGATGGACAGTGGTACACCGGGGAGCTGTTCTTT. This chain connects TRBV29-1 to TRBJ2-2; the D gene is possibly TRBD1 (6 bases). This CDR3 spans 14 amino acids. Germline CDR1 is SQVTM and CDR2 is ANQGSEA.

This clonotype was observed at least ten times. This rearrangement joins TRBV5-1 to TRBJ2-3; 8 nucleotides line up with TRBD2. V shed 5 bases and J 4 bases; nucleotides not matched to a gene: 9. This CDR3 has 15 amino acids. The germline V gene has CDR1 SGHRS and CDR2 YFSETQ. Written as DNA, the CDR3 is TGCGCCAGCAGTGGCACAGCGGGAGTCTCAGATACGCAGTATTTT. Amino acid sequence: CASSGTAGVSDTQYF.